Presented here are 21 T cell receptor beta chains from one specimen sequenced in a study of CD8 T cells in ankylosing spondylitis (dated by TCRdb to the late 2010s). The method behind the library was 5' RACE. The instrument given in TCRdb is Illumina HiSeq 2500. TCRdb reprocessed the public reads (quality trimming at Q25 with fastp, clone calling with MiXCR) and kept in-frame beta chains. Duplicate CDR3 protein sequences are folded into a single record with the most common DNA and genes. Present in this sample are 150,000 to 200,000 distinct CDR3 sequences, 15% to 20% of which were seen just once. Of the sample, about 4.3% falls within the top ten clones. Sequencing was performed on blood, either unsorted or a sorted T cell fraction (not recorded which). All receptors derive from a male donor aged 10 to 35 with ankylosing spondylitis or in good health (not recorded which). Donor details come from another sample of the same person, matched by shared clones.

This clonotype was detected ten times or more. The chain employs TRBV11-2 and TRBJ2-7; the D gene is possibly TRBD2 (5 bases). Germline loops: CDR1 SGHAT, CDR2 FQNNGV. The CDR3 totals 15 residues. V was clipped by 0 bases and J by 5 bases, with 14 bases between them. The CDR3 loop reads CASSLDGSGVDEQYF. DNA of the CDR3: TGTGCCAGCAGCTTAGATGGTTCCGGGGTGGACGAGCAGTACTTC.

V gene TRBV20-1 combines with J gene TRBJ2-3; 9 bases map to TRBD2. V gave up 8 bases and J gave up 2 bases; unmatched junction bases: 20. Germline CDR1 and CDR2: DFQATT and SNEGSKA (reference sequence). The CDR3 sequence is 18 residues long. CDR3: CSPKGLGSGSPHTDTQYF. The CDR3 nucleotides read TGCAGTCCCAAGGGGTTGGGTAGCGGGAGCCCCCACACAGATACGCAGTATTTT.

In this sample, this clonotype turned up many times. The chain couples TRBV20-1 to TRBJ2-3, with 8 positions matching TRBD2. There are 15 residues in the CDR3. The germline gives CDR1 DFQATT, CDR2 SNEGSKA (reference sequence). With 1 base clipped from V and 1 base from J, the junction kept 4 bases outside the gene matches. This CDR3 is CSARGGAGGTDTQYF. In nucleotides, the CDR3 is TGCAGTGCTAGAGGGGGAGCGGGGGGCACAGATACGCAGTATTTT.

This clonotype came up many times. V gene TRBV7-2 combines with J gene TRBJ2-3; D gene ambiguous. This CDR3 comprises 13 residues. Per the germline V gene, CDR1 is SGHTA and CDR2 is FQGNSA. V lost 1 base and J lost 6, with 8 bases in between. CDR3 sequence (DNA): TGTGCCAGCAGCTTAGTAGTATTGGATACGCAGTATTTT. It yields the protein CASSLVVLDTQYF.

The gene calls are TRBV7-6 and TRBJ2-2, with D unclear. Trimming took off 5 bases at V and 0 bases at J, with 7 bases between the two ends. This CDR3 contains 14 residues. Germline V lookup: CDR1 SGHVS, CDR2 FNYEAQ. In nucleotides, the CDR3 is TGTGCCAGCAGCCCGGCTCCGAACACCGGGGAGCTGTTTTTT. Its translation: CASSPAPNTGELFF.

The table lists this clonotype with many counts. The genes are TRBV3-1 and TRBJ2-1; D might be TRBD2 (6 bases). CDR3 length: 17 residues. Germline CDR1 is LGHDT and CDR2 is YNNKEL (reference sequence). V lost 1 base and J lost 4, with 17 bases in between. Written as DNA, the CDR3 is TGTGCCAGCAGCCAAGGGGATGTGCGGGGTTCGTACAATGAGCAGTTCTTC. Its protein is CASSQGDVRGSYNEQFF.

This rearrangement joins TRBV6-5 to TRBJ2-1, with a tentative D call TRBD1 (7 bases). The V end lost 4 bases, the J end lost 8 bases, and 15 bases lay between the germline ends. CDR3 length equals 14 residues. Germline V CDR1 and CDR2: MNHEY, SVGAGI. CDR3 residues: CASSSDRAGHEQFF. CDR3 nucleotide sequence: TGTGCCAGCAGTTCAGACAGGGCGGGACATGAGCAGTTCTTC.

The sample holds many counts of this clonotype. DNA for the CDR3: TGTGCCAGCAGTTTTAGGTTGCGGGGGCGCGGACTAGCGGACGATACGCAGTATTTT. Residues: CASSFRLRGRGLADDTQYF. The chain combines TRBV12-3 or TRBV12-4 with TRBJ2-3; 10 nucleotides agree with TRBD2. The CDR3 is 19 amino acids. J lost 6 bases, V lost 3 bases, and 18 bases had no gene match.

The rearrangement uses TRBV12-3 or TRBV12-4 and TRBJ1-6; tentatively, D is TRBD1 (5 bases). V lost 1 base and J lost 10, with 14 bases in between. This CDR3 is 15 amino acids long. The CDR3 loop is CASSLVRRAHSPLHF. Written as DNA, the CDR3 is TGTGCCAGCAGTTTAGTGCGCAGGGCGCACTCACCCCTCCACTTT.

At least ten counts were recorded for this clonotype. This chain joins TRBV12-3 or TRBV12-4 and TRBJ2-7, with 9 bases lining up with TRBD2. Losses at the gene ends were 1 base for V and 4 bases for J; bases not matched to a gene: 8. The CDR3 runs 16 residues. The CDR3 coding sequence is TGTGCCAGCAGTTTAGATAGTAGCGGGAGTTGGTACGAGCAGTACTTC. Protein sequence: CASSLDSSGSWYEQYF.

This clonotype was seen at least ten times. The gene calls are TRBV11-2 and TRBJ1-5; D might be TRBD1 (5 bases). The CDR3 runs to 13 residues. Germline assignment: CDR1 SGHAT and CDR2 FQNNGV. V lost 5 bases and J lost 6, with 11 bases in between. The CDR3: CASSPTRGQPQHF. Here the CDR3 DNA reads TGTGCCAGCAGCCCGACGAGGGGTCAGCCCCAGCATTTT.

V gene TRBV4-2 combines with J gene TRBJ2-1; 9 bases align to TRBD1. V trimming: 1 base; J trimming: 6 bases; junction bases outside the gene matches: 7. The CDR3 is made up of 16 amino acids. Germline CDR1 reads LGHNA; CDR2 reads YNFKEQ. The CDR3 coding sequence is TGTGCCAGCAGCCAAGGGGACAGGGTTTTGTCCAATGAGCAGTTCTTC. Translated: CASSQGDRVLSNEQFF.

The chain is built from TRBV27 and TRBJ2-1; no clear D gene. The V end was cut by 3 bases, the J end by 2 bases, with 14 bases between. Germline-derived CDR1 and CDR2 are MNHEY and SMNVEV (reference sequence). The CDR3 contains 16 residues. The CDR3 DNA sequence: TGTGCCAGCAGTTTCATCCCCCCCGGGCCCTACAATGAGCAGTTCTTC. It codes for CASSFIPPGPYNEQFF.

The sample holds many counts of this clonotype. The rearrangement joins TRBV20-1 to TRBJ2-5; D remains ambiguous. Germline V gene data show CDR1 as DFQATT and CDR2 as SNEGSKA (reference sequence). The CDR3 has 13 amino acids. V lost 3 bases and J 3 bases, leaving 11 bases between the germline ends. CDR3 protein: CSASALAKETQYF. The CDR3 DNA reads as TGCAGTGCTAGTGCTCTGGCTAAAGAGACCCAGTACTTC.

This clonotype came up many times. The chain combines TRBV29-1 with TRBJ2-7, with D possibly being TRBD1 (6 bases). The CDR3 is 12 amino acids. Germline V lookup: CDR1 SQVTM, CDR2 ANQGSEA. V shed 7 bases and J shed 0 bases, with 10 bases lying between them. The CDR3 DNA reads as TGCAGCGGAAGGGACAACTCCTACGAGCAGTACTTC. Its translation: CSGRDNSYEQYF.

The table lists this clonotype with many counts. The V and J genes are TRBV6-5 and TRBJ2-3; 7 nucleotides agree with TRBD1. The ends lost 6 bases at V and 2 bases at J; junction bases unmatched: 8. The CDR3 is 15 residues long. Looked up from germline, CDR1 is MNHEY and CDR2 is SVGAGI. Here the CDR3 DNA reads TGTGCCAGCAGCTGGGGACAGAAGTTCACAGATACGCAGTATTTT. Its protein product is CASSWGQKFTDTQYF.

This clonotype has at least ten counts. The gene calls are TRBV11-2 and TRBJ2-1, with a possible D match to TRBD2 (6 bases). This CDR3 has 14 residues. From germline, CDR1 is SGHAT and CDR2 FQNNGV. Trimming left V 5 bases short and J 4 bases short, with 12 bases between. The CDR3 is CASSRGNFYNEQFF. The DNA of the CDR3 is TGTGCCAGCAGCCGGGGGAACTTTTACAATGAGCAGTTCTTC.

This sequence joins TRBV27 and TRBJ2-3, with TRBD2 matching over 7 bases. V was pared by 8 bases and J by 5 bases, with 7 bases of the junction left unmatched. Germline CDR1 and CDR2: MNHEY and SMNVEV (reference sequence). This CDR3 contains 13 residues. This chain's CDR3 is CASGRGGKDTQYF. The DNA for the CDR3 is TGTGCCAGCGGGAGGGGAGGGAAAGATACGCAGTATTTT.

This clonotype has ten or more counts. The rearrangement uses TRBV20-1 and TRBJ2-2, with D hard to call. The CDR3 sequence is 14 residues long. The ends were cut back, 1 base at V and 2 bases at J, with 8 bases in the middle. Germline CDR1 reads DFQATT; CDR2 reads SNEGSKA (reference sequence). For the CDR3, the DNA is TGCAGTGCTAGAGCGATGGTAAACACCGGGGAGCTGTTTTTT. It encodes CSARAMVNTGELFF.

This clonotype was found many times. Here the CDR3 reads CSSTRGALAETQYF. The CDR3 DNA reads as TGCAGCTCCACCCGCGGGGCCTTGGCGGAGACCCAGTACTTC. This sequence joins TRBV29-1 and TRBJ2-5; tentatively, D is TRBD2 (6 bases). The CDR3 is 14 amino acids. V was shortened by 8 bases and J by 5 bases, with 21 bases between the two germline ends. The germline gives CDR1 SQVTM, CDR2 ANQGSEA.

This clonotype was counted ten times or more. The V call is TRBV11-2, the J call TRBJ2-7; possibly TRBD1 or TRBD2 for D (5 bases each). V shed 1 base and J shed 0 bases, with 7 bases lying between them. The CDR3 length is 14 residues. CDR1 and CDR2 from the germline V gene are SGHAT and FQNNGV. The CDR3 DNA reads as TGTGCCAGCAGCTTAGCGGGACGCTCCTACGAGCAGTACGTC. Amino acids: CASSLAGRSYEQYV.